The T cell receptor beta chain described here comes from a study of T cells in Graves' hyperthyroidism and ophthalmopathy. The CDR3 loop spans 14 amino acids. Losses at the gene ends were 5 bases for V and 7 bases for J; bases not matched to a gene: 6. General study findings and limits: Blood also contained most expanded thyroid clonotypes above 0.001. Ophthalmopathy was model-predicted a median roughly six months pre-onset.

Amplified TCR beta CDR3 regions came from RNA transcripts. First-round RT-PCR targeting the TCR CDR3 was performed with the HTBI primer set. TCRdb redid the calling of the multiplex PCR reads with MiXCR, one entry per CDR3 protein. Of roughly 400,000 distinct CDR3 sequences in the sample, just under 25% were seen once. Turning to this clonotype: Its antigen is as yet unknown.

The PBMCs were taken from roughly 10 ml of fresh peripheral blood. The receptor was isolated from a middle-aged man with Graves' hyperthyroidism. The specimen sequenced was blood. This chain uses TRBV12-3 or TRBV12-4 with TRBJ1-4; TRBD1 matches at 8 bases. This CDR3 reads CASSPQGAGEKLFF. The DNA of the CDR3 is TGTGCCAGCAGTCCTCAGGGGGCTGGTGAAAAACTGTTTTTT.